These T cell receptor beta chains were read from a single sample in a study of T cells in Graves' hyperthyroidism and ophthalmopathy. Via MiXCR, TCRdb re-called the multiplex PCR reads, giving one row per CDR3 protein. The sample has approximately 600,000 distinct CDR3 sequences, approximately 13% seen once. The source material was blood. These receptors originate from a woman in her twenties or thirties with Graves' hyperthyroidism that later progressed to Graves' ophthalmopathy. CDR3s include the opening cysteine and the closing phenylalanine or tryptophan. The order of the fields is clone size, D gene, V gene, CDR3 length, J gene, CDR3 DNA, CDR3 protein. A D gene is named only where the DNA matches it firmly. The size of a clone is reported for some rows only, either as once, few or many, or as a class for expanded clones.

clone size: -
D gene: TRBD1
V gene: TRBV12-3/TRBV12-4
CDR3 length: 15
J gene: TRBJ2-3
CDR3 DNA: TGTGCCAGCAACCCAGGGGACAGGAGCACAGATACGCAGTATTTT
CDR3 protein: CASNPGDRSTDTQYF

clone size: few
D gene: -
V gene: TRBV19
CDR3 length: 18
J gene: TRBJ2-7
CDR3 DNA: TGTGCCAGTAGTATAGTGGCAGGGGGAAGCTCGGGGGACTACGAGCAGTACTTC
CDR3 protein: CASSIVAGGSSGDYEQYF

clone size: many
D gene: -
V gene: TRBV6-1
CDR3 length: 15
J gene: TRBJ1-4
CDR3 DNA: TGTGCCAGCACCCACGACCCCGCGGTTAATGAAAAACTGTTTTTT
CDR3 protein: CASTHDPAVNEKLFF

clone size: few
D gene: TRBD1
V gene: TRBV5-6
CDR3 length: 16
J gene: TRBJ2-1
CDR3 DNA: TGTGCCAGCAGTTCTACAGGGGTCAGCTCCTACAATGAGCAGTTCTTC
CDR3 protein: CASSSTGVSSYNEQFF

clone size: many
D gene: TRBD1
V gene: TRBV6-1
CDR3 length: 16
J gene: TRBJ2-6
CDR3 DNA: TGTGCCAGTTTTCCGGGACAGCTATCTGGGGCCAACGTCCTGACTTTC
CDR3 protein: CASFPGQLSGANVLTF

clone size: many
D gene: TRBD2
V gene: TRBV18
CDR3 length: 15
J gene: TRBJ2-1
CDR3 DNA: TGTGCCAGCTCACCAGGTAGCGGGAGAGCCAATGAGCAGTTCTTC
CDR3 protein: CASSPGSGRANEQFF

clone size: many
D gene: -
V gene: TRBV9
CDR3 length: 13
J gene: TRBJ2-2
CDR3 DNA: TGTGCCAGCAGCATCACCTCGGCCGGGGAGCTGTTTTTT
CDR3 protein: CASSITSAGELFF

clone size: many
D gene: -
V gene: TRBV12-3/TRBV12-4
CDR3 length: 13
J gene: TRBJ2-5
CDR3 DNA: TGTGCCAGCAGTTTCACAGACCAAGAGACCCAGTACTTC
CDR3 protein: CASSFTDQETQYF

clone size: few
D gene: -
V gene: TRBV5-1
CDR3 length: 14
J gene: TRBJ1-5
CDR3 DNA: TGCGCCAGCAGCCCCGGGACGGAATTTCAGCCCCAGCATTTT
CDR3 protein: CASSPGTEFQPQHF

clone size: many
D gene: -
V gene: TRBV27
CDR3 length: 12
J gene: TRBJ2-7
CDR3 DNA: TGTGCCACCTGGGACTCCCCCTACGAGCAGTACTTC
CDR3 protein: CATWDSPYEQYF

clone size: few
D gene: -
V gene: TRBV6-6
CDR3 length: 14
J gene: TRBJ2-3
CDR3 DNA: TGTGCCAGCAGTTACTCGGGAACGACAGATACGCAGTATTTT
CDR3 protein: CASSYSGTTDTQYF

clone size: few
D gene: TRBD1
V gene: TRBV7-9
CDR3 length: 14
J gene: TRBJ2-7
CDR3 DNA: TGTGCCAGCAGCTTAGGACAGGGTTCCCACGAGCAGTACTTC
CDR3 protein: CASSLGQGSHEQYF

clone size: many
D gene: -
V gene: TRBV7-8
CDR3 length: 15
J gene: TRBJ1-5
CDR3 DNA: TGTGCCAGCAGCCCGACGGACATGCGAGGTCAGCCCCAGCATTTT
CDR3 protein: CASSPTDMRGQPQHF

clone size: many
D gene: -
V gene: TRBV6-4
CDR3 length: 15
J gene: TRBJ1-1
CDR3 DNA: TGTGCCAGCAGTGGATTTGACAGCACATCCACTGAAGCTTTCTTT
CDR3 protein: CASSGFDSTSTEAFF

clone size: -
D gene: -
V gene: TRBV3-1
CDR3 length: 15
J gene: TRBJ1-6
CDR3 DNA: TGTGCCAGCAGCCGGGGGCAGCCTAATAATTCACCCCTCCACTTT
CDR3 protein: CASSRGQPNNSPLHF

clone size: many
D gene: -
V gene: TRBV28
CDR3 length: 15
J gene: TRBJ2-7
CDR3 DNA: TGTGCCAGCAGTTTACAGGCAGGGGTCCCCTACGAGCAGTACTTC
CDR3 protein: CASSLQAGVPYEQYF

clone size: many
D gene: TRBD1
V gene: TRBV6-1
CDR3 length: 18
J gene: TRBJ1-2
CDR3 DNA: TGTGCCAGCAGACCCACCGCCACTCGACAGGGGCTACACTATGGCTACACCTTC
CDR3 protein: CASRPTATRQGLHYGYTF

clone size: many
D gene: TRBD1
V gene: TRBV7-3
CDR3 length: 14
J gene: TRBJ1-1
CDR3 DNA: TGTGCCAGCAGGAGGGGGCAGGGAAACACTGAAGCTTTCTTT
CDR3 protein: CASRRGQGNTEAFF

clone size: many
D gene: TRBD2
V gene: TRBV10-3
CDR3 length: 18
J gene: TRBJ2-1
CDR3 DNA: TGTGCCATCAGTGACCCGGGACTAGCGGGAGGGATTTCTTGGCGGCAGTTCTTC
CDR3 protein: CAISDPGLAGGISWRQFF

clone size: many
D gene: -
V gene: TRBV3-1
CDR3 length: 14
J gene: TRBJ1-4
CDR3 DNA: TGTGCCAGCAGCCAAGGAACGTTGGATGAAAAACTGTTTTTT
CDR3 protein: CASSQGTLDEKLFF

clone size: -
D gene: TRBD1
V gene: TRBV4-1
CDR3 length: 17
J gene: TRBJ1-6
CDR3 DNA: TGCGCCAGCAGCCAAGAGTCCGGGACAGGGGGCTATTCACCCCTCCACTTT
CDR3 protein: CASSQESGTGGYSPLHF

clone size: many
D gene: -
V gene: TRBV3-2
CDR3 length: 12
J gene: TRBJ2-2
CDR3 DNA: TGTGCCAGCAGCCAAGGGGGCGGGGAGCTGTTTTTT
CDR3 protein: CASSQGGGELFF

clone size: many
D gene: -
V gene: TRBV7-3
CDR3 length: 13
J gene: TRBJ2-1
CDR3 DNA: TGTGCCAGCAGCCCGGACTTGGCTCGCGAGCAGTTCTTC
CDR3 protein: CASSPDLAREQFF

clone size: -
D gene: -
V gene: TRBV5-6
CDR3 length: 18
J gene: TRBJ1-2
CDR3 DNA: TGTGCCAGCATCCGGAGGGGGGACATTGGGACAAAGAACTATGGCTACACCTTC
CDR3 protein: CASIRRGDIGTKNYGYTF

clone size: many
D gene: -
V gene: TRBV28
CDR3 length: 12
J gene: TRBJ2-7
CDR3 DNA: TGTGCCAGCAGTTTAGGTCTTTACGAGCAGTACTTC
CDR3 protein: CASSLGLYEQYF

clone size: few
D gene: TRBD1
V gene: TRBV25-1
CDR3 length: 14
J gene: TRBJ2-5
CDR3 DNA: TGTGCCAGCAGTGAGGACAGGTTGCAAGAGACCCAGTACTTC
CDR3 protein: CASSEDRLQETQYF

clone size: many
D gene: -
V gene: TRBV7-3
CDR3 length: 14
J gene: TRBJ2-5
CDR3 DNA: TGTGCCAGCAGCCCCGGGGCGGGTACGGAGACCCAGTACTTC
CDR3 protein: CASSPGAGTETQYF

clone size: many
D gene: TRBD2
V gene: TRBV14
CDR3 length: 17
J gene: TRBJ2-1
CDR3 DNA: TGTGCCAGCAGCCGGAAAGGGGTGGGACTACTTCTCAATGAGCAGTTCTTC
CDR3 protein: CASSRKGVGLLLNEQFF

clone size: many
D gene: -
V gene: TRBV20-1
CDR3 length: 12
J gene: TRBJ1-4
CDR3 DNA: TGCAGTGCCACCTCTGAACCTGAAAAACTGTTTTTT
CDR3 protein: CSATSEPEKLFF

clone size: few
D gene: TRBD2
V gene: TRBV2
CDR3 length: 14
J gene: TRBJ2-1
CDR3 DNA: TGTGCCAGCAGCTTAGCGGGGCGACCTAATGAGCAGTTCTTC
CDR3 protein: CASSLAGRPNEQFF

clone size: many
D gene: -
V gene: TRBV11-2
CDR3 length: 16
J gene: TRBJ1-2
CDR3 DNA: TGTGCCAGCAGCTTAGACCGTATAACGGGGAACTATGGCTACACCTTC
CDR3 protein: CASSLDRITGNYGYTF

clone size: many
D gene: -
V gene: TRBV24-1
CDR3 length: 16
J gene: TRBJ2-2
CDR3 DNA: TGTGCCACCAGTGATTTTTCGGCAGCAAACACCGGGGAGCTGTTTTTT
CDR3 protein: CATSDFSAANTGELFF

clone size: many
D gene: -
V gene: TRBV12-3/TRBV12-4
CDR3 length: 13
J gene: TRBJ1-1
CDR3 DNA: TGTGCCAGCAGCCTCCGGGACGCCTTAGAAGCTTTCTTT
CDR3 protein: CASSLRDALEAFF

clone size: many
D gene: TRBD1
V gene: TRBV20-1
CDR3 length: 11
J gene: TRBJ2-4
CDR3 DNA: TGCAGTGCTAGACCAGGGGGCATTCAGTACTTC
CDR3 protein: CSARPGGIQYF

clone size: many
D gene: -
V gene: TRBV7-2
CDR3 length: 14
J gene: TRBJ2-7
CDR3 DNA: TGTGCCAGCAGCCCGGGTGGGATCGGCTACGAGCAGTACTTC
CDR3 protein: CASSPGGIGYEQYF

clone size: -
D gene: TRBD2
V gene: TRBV6-5
CDR3 length: 15
J gene: TRBJ2-1
CDR3 DNA: TGTGCCAGCAGCTTAGCGGGAGGGCTAAACAATGAGCAGTTCTTC
CDR3 protein: CASSLAGGLNNEQFF

clone size: many
D gene: -
V gene: TRBV6-1
CDR3 length: 13
J gene: TRBJ1-2
CDR3 DNA: TGTGCCAGCAGCCACGGGGTGTCGGCTGGCTACACCTTC
CDR3 protein: CASSHGVSAGYTF

clone size: many
D gene: TRBD1
V gene: TRBV6-1
CDR3 length: 13
J gene: TRBJ1-5
CDR3 DNA: TGTGCCAGCAGGCAGGGGGTTGGTCAGCCCCAGCATTTT
CDR3 protein: CASRQGVGQPQHF

clone size: many
D gene: -
V gene: TRBV3-1
CDR3 length: 12
J gene: TRBJ2-7
CDR3 DNA: TGTGCCAGCAGCCAAGTAGGGGACGAGCAGTACTTC
CDR3 protein: CASSQVGDEQYF

clone size: -
D gene: TRBD1
V gene: TRBV12-5
CDR3 length: 15
J gene: TRBJ2-2
CDR3 DNA: TGTGCTAGTGGTTTAAGAGGGGGCAACACCGGGGAGCTGTTTTTT
CDR3 protein: CASGLRGGNTGELFF

clone size: -
D gene: TRBD2
V gene: TRBV14
CDR3 length: 20
J gene: TRBJ2-3
CDR3 DNA: TGTGCCAGCAGCCAACTAAGGACGGCTAGCGGGAGGGCCAGAACAGATACGCAGTATTTT
CDR3 protein: CASSQLRTASGRARTDTQYF

clone size: many
D gene: -
V gene: TRBV18
CDR3 length: 14
J gene: TRBJ2-7
CDR3 DNA: TGTGCCAGCTCACCACAGGGAAACTCCTACGAGCAGTACTTC
CDR3 protein: CASSPQGNSYEQYF

clone size: many
D gene: TRBD1
V gene: TRBV19
CDR3 length: 15
J gene: TRBJ2-1
CDR3 DNA: TGTGCCAGCAGTCCCTCCGGGACAGGGTACAATGAGCAGTTCTTC
CDR3 protein: CASSPSGTGYNEQFF

clone size: many
D gene: TRBD1
V gene: TRBV11-2
CDR3 length: 13
J gene: TRBJ2-2
CDR3 DNA: TGTGCCAGCAGCTCGCAGGGGGCAGGGGAGCTGTTTTTT
CDR3 protein: CASSSQGAGELFF

clone size: many
D gene: TRBD1
V gene: TRBV19
CDR3 length: 14
J gene: TRBJ2-7
CDR3 DNA: TGTGCCACCCGCTTCGGGACAGGTTCCTACGAGCAGTACTTC
CDR3 protein: CATRFGTGSYEQYF

clone size: many
D gene: -
V gene: TRBV28
CDR3 length: 17
J gene: TRBJ1-4
CDR3 DNA: TGTGCCAGCAGTTTAGCGATTTCGGGGGAAGTGGATGAAAAACTGTTTTTT
CDR3 protein: CASSLAISGEVDEKLFF

clone size: many
D gene: -
V gene: TRBV3-1
CDR3 length: 14
J gene: TRBJ1-3
CDR3 DNA: TGTGCCAGCAGCCAAGCAGGGGCGGGAAACACCATATATTTT
CDR3 protein: CASSQAGAGNTIYF

clone size: many
D gene: -
V gene: TRBV12-3/TRBV12-4
CDR3 length: 12
J gene: TRBJ1-4
CDR3 DNA: TGTGCCAGCAGTTTCCCTCATGGAAAACTGTTTTTT
CDR3 protein: CASSFPHGKLFF

clone size: many
D gene: -
V gene: TRBV2
CDR3 length: 15
J gene: TRBJ2-5
CDR3 DNA: TGTGCCAGCAGTTTGCCTGGGACAACCTTGGAGACCCAGTACTTC
CDR3 protein: CASSLPGTTLETQYF

clone size: many
D gene: -
V gene: TRBV20-1
CDR3 length: 15
J gene: TRBJ1-4
CDR3 DNA: TGCAGTGCAATCGGGACAACTCGACCCTCTGAAAAACTGTTTTTT
CDR3 protein: CSAIGTTRPSEKLFF

clone size: -
D gene: -
V gene: TRBV3-1
CDR3 length: 15
J gene: TRBJ1-1
CDR3 DNA: TGTGCCAGCAGCCCCCAATCGATGGGGAGGGGGAGTACGATCTTT
CDR3 protein: CASSPQSMGRGSTIF

clone size: few
D gene: -
V gene: TRBV6-1
CDR3 length: 13
J gene: TRBJ1-2
CDR3 DNA: TGTGCCAGCAGAGGAGGAGTCGGCTATGGCTACACCTTC
CDR3 protein: CASRGGVGYGYTF

clone size: many
D gene: -
V gene: TRBV5-1
CDR3 length: 14
J gene: TRBJ2-7
CDR3 DNA: TGCGCCAGCAGCGGGGACGCCCGGGGAGTCGAGCAGTACTTC
CDR3 protein: CASSGDARGVEQYF

clone size: many
D gene: -
V gene: TRBV10-3
CDR3 length: 13
J gene: TRBJ2-1
CDR3 DNA: TGTGCCATCAGTGAGTCCCGCCTTGAGGAGCAGTTCTTC
CDR3 protein: CAISESRLEEQFF

clone size: many
D gene: TRBD1
V gene: TRBV27
CDR3 length: 13
J gene: TRBJ1-6
CDR3 DNA: TGTGCCAGCACGGGACAGGGTGATTCACCCCTCCACTTT
CDR3 protein: CASTGQGDSPLHF

clone size: many
D gene: TRBD1
V gene: TRBV27
CDR3 length: 14
J gene: TRBJ1-2
CDR3 DNA: TGTGCCAGCAGTTCCCCGGGACAGCACTATGGCTACACCTTC
CDR3 protein: CASSSPGQHYGYTF

clone size: many
D gene: TRBD2
V gene: TRBV9
CDR3 length: 17
J gene: TRBJ2-5
CDR3 DNA: TGTGCCAGCAGCGTAGAGGGGGTGTCTAGCGGGAGTGAGACCCAGTACTTC
CDR3 protein: CASSVEGVSSGSETQYF

clone size: few
D gene: TRBD1
V gene: TRBV19
CDR3 length: 15
J gene: TRBJ1-6
CDR3 DNA: TGTGCCAGTACACGCCGACAGGGAGTCGATTCACCCCTCCACTTT
CDR3 protein: CASTRRQGVDSPLHF

clone size: few
D gene: TRBD1
V gene: TRBV30
CDR3 length: 15
J gene: TRBJ2-7
CDR3 DNA: TGTGCCTGGGGGGCTAGACAGGGGGTAGGATACGAGCAGTACTTC
CDR3 protein: CAWGARQGVGYEQYF